This T cell receptor beta chain was obtained from a study of T-cell reconstitution after alpha-beta-depleted transplantation in children (dated by TCRdb to about 2016). Regarding the complete study: Using TCR repertoire profiling, the study followed T-cell immune reconstitution in a quantitative way in children after TCRalphabeta/CD19-depleted allogeneic hematopoietic cell transplantation.

Library preparation used PCR. For sequencing, an Illumina HiSeq 2500 was employed. TCR library preparation used molecular barcoding, with unique molecular identifiers applied to normalize quantification of the TCRbeta repertoire. TCRdb redid the processing of the public reads, applying fastp at Q25 and MiXCR, and retained in-frame beta chains. Records with the same CDR3 protein are collapsed into one entry carrying the most frequent genes and DNA. The sample table records about 540,000 distinct CDR3 sequences; about 17% of these occur just once. Clones ranked in the top ten supply roughly 3.3% of the sample. Per the germline V gene, SGHAT is the CDR1 and FQNNGV is the CDR2. The CDR3 runs 13 residues from the cysteine to the phenylalanine. Only the CDR3 region is kept as DNA, spanning 39 bases read in frame from base 1. Between the V and J ends, shortened by 1 base and 8 bases respectively, the junction contains 9 bases.

This clonotype was detected only a few times. Which antigen it targets is not known. The record has no base qualities; no much larger clone is one base away. The chain employs TRBV11-2 and TRBJ1-5; there is no confident call for the D gene. This receptor was identified in a human donor who donated a stem cell graft to a child with acute lymphoblastic leukemia. Sequenced material: PBMCs from the stem cell graft donor, taken from the stem cell graft. Here is the DNA: TGTGCCAGCAGCTTAGGTAGGGAGAAGCCCCAGCATTTT. Its translation is CASSLGREKPQHF.